One T cell receptor (beta chain) is described in this entry. There is no known antigen for this receptor. V gives up 6 bases and J gives up 6 bases, and the segment between their germline ends measures 18 bases. The CDR1 and CDR2 encoded by the germline V gene are MNHEY and SVGAGI. The CDR3 runs 14 residues from the cysteine to the phenylalanine. CDR3 DNA only is kept here, 42 bases in frame from base 1. The cohort consisted of more than 650 healthy bone marrow donors. All cohort members were sampled while nominally healthy, although unrecorded immune exposures were likely present. The donor was CMV seronegative and was included in the group of approximately 350 seronegative cohort members. A peripheral blood sample was provided by each donor, and peripheral blood mononuclear cells were used for TCR beta sequencing. The Qiagen DNeasy Blood Extraction Kit was used to extract genomic DNA from the blood cell samples.

The receptor library was made with the immunoSEQ multiplex PCR assay. The multiplex PCR relied on a mix of 60 forward primers for TCR Vbeta segments and 13 reverse primers for TCR Jbeta segments. A multiplex PCR assay on genomic DNA amplified the CDR3 region of rearranged TCR beta genes. On the Illumina HiSeq System, the amplified TCR beta libraries were sequenced as 87-base-pair reads. Concerning the study's data processing: In a later analysis, roughly 80 million unique TCR beta chains were counted across the 500 to 850 repertoires, and roughly 10 million of these chains were shared by at least two donors. Raw reads were error-corrected and collapsed into unique sequences by a nearest-neighbor algorithm in which closely related sequences were merged to remove PCR and sequencing errors. Alignment of CDR3 sequences to IMGT reference sequences was used to assign V, D and J gene segments. For a sequence to be retained, a match of at least six nucleotides was required to both a V gene segment and a J gene segment. Rearrangements were called productive when the CDR3 lacked stop codons and stayed in frame with V and J; all others were non-productive. CDR3 was defined according to IMGT convention as the region running from the second conserved V-encoded cysteine to the conserved J-encoded phenylalanine. In an earlier analysis of just under 600 of the donors, sequences lacking an unambiguous match to a single V gene segment were excluded. An earlier analysis of under 750 of the donors called V segments functional above 56.7% productive rearrangements and segregating when the between-donor standard deviation exceeded 5%. To diagnose cytomegalovirus status from the catalog of TCR beta chain sequences, a statistical classification framework was built. A later analysis assigned V and J genes by comparing TCR nucleotide sequences with IMGT/GENE-DB human TR gene sequences. A later analysis assigned CDR3 sequences and most-parsimonious VDJ recombination scenarios with the TCRdist pipeline. In a later analysis, every TCR beta chain was defined by the combination of its CDR3 amino acid sequence and its V-gene family, and reads without a unique V-gene family were dropped. In a later analysis, 450 to 600 highly shared, low-generation-probability nucleotide sequences were removed to address suspected cross-contamination and a sequencing artifact. A later analysis calculated a clonal expansion index for each public chain from normalized within-repertoire ranks of inferred template counts. In a later analysis, generation probabilities were computed with a VDJ recombination model fitted to out-of-frame rearrangements, and the resulting probabilities were checked against IGoR. In a later analysis, hypergeometric tests were used to score TCR-TCR, TCR-HLA and TCR-CMV co-occurrence, with a repertoire-size bias correction applied to TCR pairs. In a later analysis, false discovery rates were estimated by permuting HLA or CMV assignments 20 times. In a later analysis, co-occurring TCRs were grouped using DBSCAN, and TCRdist sequence similarity was added for clustering within HLA-allele-positive subsets. Co-occurrence clustering excluded repertoires with fewer than 30,000 or more than 120,000 public chains, plus five with anomalous nucleotide sharing. Held by TCRdb, this immuneACCESS table contains in-frame sequences only and omits some clones. Under half of the omission traces to an unresolved V gene where checked; the cause of the rest is unknown. From that table come the V and J calls and clone size; the DNA was used to work out D and trimming. The sample's clone listing holds 40,000 to 50,000 clones. Jointly, the top ten make up over 1% of the sample.

This sample is part of a study of cytomegalovirus exposure and HLA in healthy donors (dated by TCRdb to 2015 to 2018). Regarding the research as a whole: An earlier analysis of 587 of the donors reported approximately 300 Gb of sequence data and 95 million to 130 million unique TCR beta sequences obtained from about 170 million T cells. An early release covering more than 500 HLA-typed donors comprised about 290 gigabases of sequencing data and tens of millions of unique TCR sequences. Of the 300 to 500 genotyped donors, roughly 76% were placed in the genetic ancestry cluster associated with self-reported Caucasian donors. The study was designed to test whether signatures of past pathogen exposure could be identified by cataloging public T cell receptors. The T cell repertoires of roughly 660 subjects were profiled by immunosequencing and related to cytomegalovirus serostatus. In addition to the first cohort of approximately 670 subjects, a separate validation cohort of approximately 120 different subjects was used. To predict cytomegalovirus infection status, the study brought together high-throughput TCR immunosequencing, statistical association of individual TCRs with disease status, and machine learning. To study patterns of TCR occurrence, a later analysis re-analyzed previously published TCR beta repertoires from hundreds of donors and added high-resolution HLA genotyping. In the later analysis, no new phenotypic data were used to find candidate immune exposures; instead, reliance was placed on TCR beta sequences and their occurrence across donors. To decide whether each TCR beta V gene segment behaved as functional or pseudogenic, an earlier analysis of fewer than 750 of the donors relied on high-throughput TCR beta sequencing. Donor age, sex, ethnicity and CMV serostatus were compiled alongside the repertoire data. Genome-wide SNP genotypes for about 65% of the roughly 670 donors were used in a later genetic analysis, which treated that subset as a discovery cohort. Every discovery cohort repertoire had been produced on one sequencing platform. Both class I and class II loci were covered by HLA typing, at four-digit resolution. Typing coverage differed by locus: A, B, C, DRB1 and DQB1 were typed in roughly 620-630 donors, DQA1 in 500 to 550, DPA1 in 600 to 610, and DPB1 in roughly 470. Several DR-DQ haplotypes were handled as single units for association and clustering because linkage in the cohort was strong. Among 398 genotyped donors of the cohort, an average of roughly 240,000 unique TCR beta nucleotide sequences were sequenced per donor, roughly a sixth of them non-productive.

The research as a whole found: This cohort had only TCR beta chains sequenced, and the lack of alpha or paired-chain data limited which features could be detected. A later analysis found that TCR association rates varied across HLA loci, with DRB1 alleles showing the most associated TCRs and HLA-C alleles the fewest. Roughly uniform sequencing depth across donors was assumed in presence/absence analyses, although this assumption may not hold. A total of some 180 TCR beta chains were listed by the study as associated with cytomegalovirus. HLA typing was unavailable for some donors at each locus, so association tests used only the typed subset. Around 16 rarely observed V segments, including chromosome 9 orphons, were excluded from the earlier analysis of several hundred of the donors because counts were too low. In a later genetic analysis, fewer N-insertions in productive TCRs were reported among donors in an Asian-associated ancestry cluster than the roughly 670-donor mean. Linkage disequilibrium might explain the correlated functional status among segregating V segments, but an unknown experimental factor could not be excluded. Some IMGT-functional V segments, including TRBV6-2 and TRBV6-3, could not be distinguished by the 87-base-pair reads and were therefore excluded. According to a later analysis, most CMV-associated TCR beta chains appeared to be HLA-restricted, and the HLA associations seemed to be driven largely by CMV exposure. A further reported finding was that TCR beta sequences accurately predicted the HLA-A and HLA-B alleles for most subjects in the first cohort. A group of highly shared sequence variants was considered likely to be a technical artifact of the sequencing pipeline. Most TCR sequences were observed very rarely across donors, whereas some public TCRs were present in many individuals. According to the authors, the approach could potentially be generalized to other disease states and immunological phenotypes. An association between a missense DCLRE1C variant and V-gene and J-gene trimming of TCR beta chains was found in a later genetic analysis and replicated in an independent cohort. Strong co-occurrence of HLA alleles, especially DR and DQ, made assigning TCR associations to individual alleles difficult. The classifier was reported to diagnose cytomegalovirus status with high specificity and sensitivity in both the original and validation cohorts. In a later analysis, several top co-occurrence clusters were reported to appear linked to parvovirus B19, influenza, CMV and Epstein-Barr virus. In vitro tests confirmed that three of the cytomegalovirus-associated TCR beta chains recognize cytomegalovirus antigens. The only immune exposure information available for the cohort was CMV serostatus. In a later analysis, HLA-associated TCR beta chains showed more clonal expansion and lower generation probabilities than non-associated chains that were equally common. Specific HLA alleles were associated with 15,000 to 20,000 TCR beta sequences at a false discovery rate of 0.05 in a later analysis. In an earlier analysis of a few hundred of the donors, most TCR beta V segments were observed in productive rearrangements about 90% or about 30% of the time, broadly matching IMGT annotations.

Sequenced sample: PBMCs. The sequence is built from TRBV6-5 and TRBJ2-7; the D gene is possibly TRBD1, with 6 bases matching. The receptor was isolated from a man aged 25-45 years in good health and CMV-seronegative. Here is the DNA: TGTGCCAGCAGAACCGATTTACAGGGCTCCGAGCAGTACTTC. Translated, this is CASRTDLQGSEQYF.